The 23 T cell receptor beta chains given below trace back to one sample, sequenced in a study of blood T cells in healthy people across ages. With a J-beta primer mix and a sample-barcoded 5' primer, a second PCR ran 7 to 11 cycles. TCRdb reprocessed the 5' RACE reads with MiXCR, giving one entry per CDR3 protein. This sample has around 1,000,000 distinct CDR3 sequences, with approximately 25% found just once. The sample also formed part of further work on T cells of mothers and their children.

Source material: blood. The receptors were gathered from a girl aged 2-15 years in good health.

This clonotype was counted between two and nine times. This sequence joins TRBV7-9 and TRBJ2-7; D is undetermined. The CDR3 is made up of 13 amino acids. V was trimmed by 5 bases and J by 6 bases, leaving 14 bases between them. Germline values: CDR1 SEHNR, CDR2 FQNEAQ (reference sequence). CDR3 DNA sequence: TGTGCCAGCAGCCGGGTCTACCGGTTCGAGCAGTACTTC. It is translated as CASSRVYRFEQYF.

This clonotype was counted once. The V call is TRBV10-3, the J call TRBJ2-2; 7 nucleotides align to TRBD1. Germline lookup yields CDR1 ENHRY and CDR2 SYGVKD. With 6 bases clipped from V and 7 bases from J, the junction kept 17 bases outside the gene matches. This CDR3 spans 17 amino acids. Here the CDR3 DNA reads TGTGCCATCAGCATTACAGGGGACGCGTCCATGGGCGGGGAGCTGTTTTTT. Its protein is CAISITGDASMGGELFF.

The J gene is TRBJ1-5, the V gene TRBV19; TRBD1 aligns across 7 bases. V lost 6 bases, J lost 4 bases, and 12 bases stayed unmatched. The germline gives CDR1 LNHDA, CDR2 SQIVND (reference sequence). The CDR3 totals 16 residues. The DNA of the CDR3 is TGTGCCAGTAGGGACTCGACAGGGCCCTATAATCAGCCCCAGCATTTT. This encodes CASRDSTGPYNQPQHF.

The chain recombines TRBV11-2 with TRBJ2-1; 8 nucleotides line up with TRBD1. There are 19 residues in the CDR3. V was pared by 5 bases and J by 0 bases, with 15 bases of the junction left unmatched. Germline assignment: CDR1 SGHAT and CDR2 FQNNGV. CDR3 sequence reads: CASSALRQGNKGSYNEQFF. CDR3 nucleotides: TGTGCCAGCAGCGCCCTAAGACAGGGGAATAAGGGCTCCTACAATGAGCAGTTCTTC.

The chain recombines TRBV7-2 with TRBJ2-3, with D maybe TRBD2 (6 bases). The CDR3 has 15 amino acids. Germline V gene data show CDR1 as SGHTA and CDR2 as FQGNSA. The germline V and J ends were trimmed by 5 bases and 2 bases, with 14 bases remaining between them. The CDR3 DNA reads TGTGCCAGCAGCCTTGTTGGGGGGTTCACAGATACGCAGTATTTT. Translated, it gives CASSLVGGFTDTQYF.

The chain is built from TRBV7-9 and TRBJ1-6; D perhaps matches TRBD1 (5 bases). Germline V CDR1 and CDR2: SEHNR, FQNEAQ (reference sequence). The germline V and J ends were trimmed by 2 bases and 9 bases, with 14 bases remaining between them. The CDR3 runs to 15 residues. CDR3 region: CASSLMDIGVSPLHF. CDR3 sequence (DNA): TGTGCCAGCAGCTTAATGGACATAGGCGTTTCACCCCTCCACTTT.

This clonotype was seen a few times. The chain has TRBV6-2 or TRBV6-3 and TRBJ1-2; the D is unclear. Germline lookup yields CDR1 MNHEY and CDR2 SVGEGT. Deletions cut 4 bases from V and 4 bases from J, with 10 bases between. The CDR3 has 13 amino acids. The DNA of the CDR3 is TGTGCCAGCAGTTTCCGGCAGGCCTATGGCTACACCTTC. It specifies CASSFRQAYGYTF.

This clonotype was counted a few times. The chain is built from TRBV24-1 and TRBJ2-5; tentative D call: TRBD2 (6 bases). The CDR3 consists of 14 residues. Germline V lookup: CDR1 KGHDR, CDR2 SFDVKD. The V end lost 4 bases, the J end lost 0 bases, and 8 bases lay between the germline ends. The CDR3 nucleotides read TGTGCCACCAGTGAGGGGGACTACCAAGAGACCCAGTACTTC. Encoded protein: CATSEGDYQETQYF.

The chain combines TRBV7-6 with TRBJ2-7; possibly TRBD1 for D (5 bases). Germline CDR1 and CDR2: SGHVS and FNYEAQ. There are 13 residues in the CDR3. V lost 3 bases and J lost 5, with 11 bases in between. The CDR3 sequence is CASSFWQGNEQYF. The CDR3 DNA follows: TGTGCCAGCAGCTTTTGGCAGGGTAACGAGCAGTACTTC.

CDR3 in amino acids: CASSFGTADEKLFF. Written as DNA, the CDR3 is TGTGCCAGCAGCTTTGGGACGGCAGATGAAAAACTGTTTTTT. The rearrangement uses TRBV7-9 and TRBJ1-4, with TRBD1 as a possible D gene (5 bases). Trimming pared 3 bases from V and 6 bases from J, leaving 11 bases between. There are 14 residues in the CDR3. The germline gives CDR1 SEHNR, CDR2 FQNEAQ (reference sequence).

This clonotype was detected only a few times. This chain connects TRBV7-2 to TRBJ1-6; D gene unclear. Trimming stripped 3 bases from V and 0 bases from J, with 9 bases between. The CDR3 loop spans 16 amino acids. Per the germline V gene, CDR1 is SGHTA and CDR2 is FQGNSA. The CDR3 protein is CASSLNPGSYNSPLHF. In DNA, the CDR3 is TGTGCCAGCAGCTTGAATCCAGGCTCCTATAATTCACCCCTCCACTTT.

In its sample, this clonotype was seen a few times. The chain couples TRBV6-1 to TRBJ2-3; 7 bases are shared with TRBD2. Trimming took 6 bases from V and 2 from J; bases not matched to a gene: 11. Germline V lookup: CDR1 MNHNS, CDR2 SASEGT. The CDR3 length is 16 residues. The CDR3 DNA is TGTGCCAGCAGCCCCACTAGCGTGGGCTCCACAGATACGCAGTATTTT. Translating it yields CASSPTSVGSTDTQYF.

The rearrangement uses TRBV7-2 and TRBJ1-5, with 7 bases that match TRBD1. Trimming at V came to 5 bases and at J to 7 bases, leaving 11 bases not matched to a gene. The V gene's germline CDR1 is SGHTA and CDR2 FQGNSA. The length of the CDR3 is 15 residues. The CDR3 DNA follows: TGTGCCAGCAGCCCCTTTACAGGGGAAGGCCAGCCCCAGCATTTT. Amino acid sequence: CASSPFTGEGQPQHF.

This clonotype was seen more than once but under ten times. CDR3 region: CASSLTGGQKLFF. CDR3 nucleotide sequence: TGTGCCAGCAGCTTGACAGGGGGGCAAAAACTGTTTTTT. The chain has TRBV13 and TRBJ1-4; 9 bases are shared with TRBD1. The CDR3 has 13 residues. V gave up 3 bases and J gave up 9 bases; unmatched junction bases: 2. Germline CDR1 and CDR2: PRHDT and FYEKMQ (reference sequence).

This chain joins TRBV12-3 or TRBV12-4 and TRBJ2-5; D may match TRBD1 or TRBD2 (5 bases each). This CDR3 spans 15 amino acids. Trimming left V 3 bases short and J 1 base short, with 12 bases between. For the CDR3, the DNA is TGTGCCAGCAGTTTTAGGGGACCACTCCAAGAGACCCAGTACTTC. It is translated as CASSFRGPLQETQYF.

V usage is TRBV21-1 and J usage is TRBJ1-6. TRBV21-1 is deemed a pseudogene. This CDR3 is 20 amino acids long. The CDR3 nucleotides are TGTGCCAGCAGCAAAGCGCTTTCCGGCGGCGATCGCTCCTATAATTCACCCCTCCACTTT. As protein: CASSKALSGGDRSYNSPLHF.

The chain carries TRBV5-6 and TRBJ1-1, with D hard to call. This CDR3 comprises 17 residues. CDR1 SGHDT and CDR2 YYEEEE come from the germline V gene. Trimming removed 0 bases from V and 0 bases from J, with 15 bases in between. CDR3 bases: TGTGCCAGCAGCTTGGCCCTAGTGGGGTCGATGAACACTGAAGCTTTCTTT. Encoded protein: CASSLALVGSMNTEAFF.

This clonotype has only a few counts. CDR3 nucleotides: TGCAGTGCTATCCAGCGAGTAAGGGGTGAGCAGTTCTTC. This translates into CSAIQRVRGEQFF. The chain recombines TRBV20-1 with TRBJ2-5; D may be TRBD1 (5 bases). The J call may be mistaken, given a closer DNA end match to TRBJ2-1. CDR1 DFQATT and CDR2 SNEGSKA come from the germline V gene (reference sequence). The CDR3 is 13 residues long.

A remark on this clonotype: A junction end diverges from the germline sequence, so it may reflect a read error. V usage is TRBV7-9 and J usage is TRBJ2-7, with D hard to call. Germline-derived CDR1 and CDR2 are SEHNR and FQNEAQ (reference sequence). The CDR3 has 12 residues. The CDR3 here is CAGSPTPYEQYF. The CDR3 nucleotides are TGTGCCGGCAGCCCCACCCCCTACGAGCAGTACTTC.

This clonotype was counted between two and nine times. The gene calls are TRBV2 and TRBJ2-1; D may be TRBD2 (7 bases). The CDR3 is made up of 15 amino acids. Germline V gives CDR1 SNHLY, CDR2 FYNNEI. Trimming removed 2 bases at V and 9 bases at J, with 17 bases between. The CDR3 is CASSELEREGGEQFF. In DNA, the CDR3 is TGTGCCAGCAGTGAATTGGAGCGGGAAGGGGGTGAGCAGTTCTTC.

The V gene is TRBV12-3 or TRBV12-4, the J gene TRBJ1-1, with TRBD1 identical over 12 bases. The CDR3 has 16 amino acids. Trimming at V came to 3 bases and at J to 7 bases, leaving 9 bases not matched to a gene. This chain's CDR3 is CASSFRGGTGGYEAFF. The CDR3 DNA sequence: TGTGCCAGCAGTTTTAGGGGAGGGACAGGGGGCTATGAAGCTTTCTTT.

This clonotype turned up a few times. The rearrangement joins TRBV5-6 to TRBJ2-1; D is unresolved. The CDR3 covers 12 residues. Germline CDR1 reads SGHDT; CDR2 reads YYEEEE. Trimming removed 2 bases at V and 7 bases at J, with 7 bases between. The CDR3 region has the DNA TGTGCCAGCAGCTTCACTCAGAATGAGCAGTTCTTC. Encoded protein: CASSFTQNEQFF. Based on the CDR3 plus reference TRBV5-6 and TRBJ2-1, the full variable domain is DAGVTQSPTHLIKTRGQQVTLRCSPKSGHDTVSWYQQALGQGPQFIFQYYEEEERQRGNFPDRFSGHQFPNYSSELNVNALLLGDSALYLCASSFTQNEQFFGPGTRLTVL.

The chain uses TRBV12-5 and TRBJ1-1; unclear D gene. This CDR3 region has 13 residues. Trimming removed 5 bases at V and 1 base at J, with 8 bases between. The germline V gene has CDR1 LGHNT and CDR2 FRNRAP. The CDR3 DNA reads as TGTGCTAGTGGTCCACCCCCGAACACTGAAGCTTTCTTT. It translates to CASGPPPNTEAFF.